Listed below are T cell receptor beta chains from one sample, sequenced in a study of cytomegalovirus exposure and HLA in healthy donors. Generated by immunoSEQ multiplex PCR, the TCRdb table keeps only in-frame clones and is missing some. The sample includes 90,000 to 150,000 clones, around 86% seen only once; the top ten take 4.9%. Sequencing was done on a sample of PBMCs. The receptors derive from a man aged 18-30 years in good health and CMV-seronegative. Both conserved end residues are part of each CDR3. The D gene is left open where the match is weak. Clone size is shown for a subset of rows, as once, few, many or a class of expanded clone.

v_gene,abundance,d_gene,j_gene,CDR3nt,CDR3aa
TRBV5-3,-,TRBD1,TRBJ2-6,TGTGCCAGAAGCTTTCCGGATTGGGACAGATGCTCTGGGGCCAACGTCCTGACTTTC,CARSFPDWDRCSGANVLTF
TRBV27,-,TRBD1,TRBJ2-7,TGTGCCAGCAGTCCGATGACAGGGCCCTCCTACGAGCAGTACTTC,CASSPMTGPSYEQYF
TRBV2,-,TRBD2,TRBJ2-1,TGTGCCAGCAGTAAGTTCCTAGCGGGACTATCCTACAATGAGCAGTTCTTC,CASSKFLAGLSYNEQFF
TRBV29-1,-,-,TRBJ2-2,TGCAGCGTTGGAGGGGGTGTAGCCTCCGGGGAGCTGTTTTTT,CSVGGGVASGELFF
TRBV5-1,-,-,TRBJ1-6,TGCGCCAGCAGCCCCTCCGCGAGCTCCTATAATTCACCCCTCCACTTT,CASSPSASSYNSPLHF
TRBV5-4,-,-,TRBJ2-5,TGTGCCAGCAGCCCCGGGGAAAGGGAGACCCAGTACTTC,CASSPGERETQYF
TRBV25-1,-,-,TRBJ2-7,TGTGCCAGCAGTGGTGGCTTCTACGAGCAGTACTTC,CASSGGFYEQYF
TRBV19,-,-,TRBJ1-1,TGTGCCAGTAGTTTTAACAGTGAAGCTTTCTTT,CASSFNSEAFF
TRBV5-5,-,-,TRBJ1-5,TGTGCCAGCAGCCCGAGACAGGGCAATCAGCCCCAGCATTTT,CASSPRQGNQPQHF
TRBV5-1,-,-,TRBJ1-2,TGCGCCAGCAGCGAGACAGCAAACTATGGCTACACCTTC,CASSETANYGYTF
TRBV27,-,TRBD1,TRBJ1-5,TGTGCCAGCAGCATGGGACAGGGGAGGCAGCCCCAGCATTTT,CASSMGQGRQPQHF
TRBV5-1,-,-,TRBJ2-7,TGCGCCAGCAGCTTGGTCGGAGATTCCTACGAGCAGTACTTC,CASSLVGDSYEQYF
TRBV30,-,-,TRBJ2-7,TGTGCCTGGAGTGACAGCTACGAGCAGTACTTC,CAWSDSYEQYF
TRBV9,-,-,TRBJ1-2,TGTGCCAGCAGCGTTCAGTCTAACTATGGCTACACCTTC,CASSVQSNYGYTF
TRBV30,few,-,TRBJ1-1,TGTGCCTGGAGTGTAGCGGACTGGGGCACTGAAGCTTTCTTT,CAWSVADWGTEAFF
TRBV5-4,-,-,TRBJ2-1,TGTGCCAGCAGCCAACCCCCGGGTGAGCAGTTCTTC,CASSQPPGEQFF
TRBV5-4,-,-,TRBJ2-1,TGTGCCAGCAGCTTGAAGGGGGGGCGGGACAATGAGCAGTTCTTC,CASSLKGGRDNEQFF
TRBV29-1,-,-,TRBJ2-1,TGCAGCGTTGAATCGGGGGTAGATGAGCAGTTCTTC,CSVESGVDEQFF
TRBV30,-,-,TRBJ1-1,TGTGCCTGGAGTGTACTAAGCACTGAAGCTTTCTTT,CAWSVLSTEAFF
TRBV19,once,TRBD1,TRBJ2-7,TGTGCCAGTAGTCGACAGGGCAGCGGCTCCTACGAGCAGTACTTC,CASSRQGSGSYEQYF
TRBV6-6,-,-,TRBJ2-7,TGTGCCAGCAGTCCGGGACTGATAACCTACGAGCAGTACTTC,CASSPGLITYEQYF
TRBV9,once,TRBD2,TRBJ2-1,TGTGCCAGCAGCGTAAGTAGCGGGAGCTCCTACAATGAGCAGTTCTTC,CASSVSSGSSYNEQFF
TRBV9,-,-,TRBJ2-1,TGTGCCAGCAGCGTAAGCCCTTACAATGAGCAGTTCTTC,CASSVSPYNEQFF
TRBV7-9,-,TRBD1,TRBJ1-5,TGTGCCAGCAGCCCCGACAGGGGTGGTCAGCCCCAGCATTTT,CASSPDRGGQPQHF
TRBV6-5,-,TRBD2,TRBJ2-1,TGTGCCAGCAGTTACTCTGGACTAGCCGTCAATGAGCAGTTCTTC,CASSYSGLAVNEQFF
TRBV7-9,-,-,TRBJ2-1,TGTGCCAGCAGCTCCAACCTGCCGGGGAGCTCCTACAATGAGCAGTTCTTC,CASSSNLPGSSYNEQFF
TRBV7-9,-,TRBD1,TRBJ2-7,TGTGCCAGCAGCCGTCGGGACAGAACCTACGAGCAGTACTTC,CASSRRDRTYEQYF
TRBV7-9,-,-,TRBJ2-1,TGTGCCAGCAGCTTGTCGGAGACCACGGGCAATGAGCAGTTCTTC,CASSLSETTGNEQFF
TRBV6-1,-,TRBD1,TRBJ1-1,TGTGCCGCCCAGGGACAGGCGAACACTGAAGCTTTCTTT,CAAQGQANTEAFF
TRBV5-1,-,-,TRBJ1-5,TGCGCCAGCAGCTTGGCCGCGCCTGGCAATCAGCCCCAGCATTTT,CASSLAAPGNQPQHF
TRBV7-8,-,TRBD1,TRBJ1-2,TGTGCCAGCAGCCCGCAGGGGGCGAACTATGGCTACACCTTC,CASSPQGANYGYTF
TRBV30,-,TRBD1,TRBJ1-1,TGTGCCTGGAGCGAGACAGGGGATGCTTTCTTT,CAWSETGDAFF
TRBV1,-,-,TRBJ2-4,TGCACCAGCAGCCAGACTACGGGGAGCGGGGGGACCTTAGCCAAAAACATTCAGTACTTC,CTSSQTTGSGGTLAKNIQYF
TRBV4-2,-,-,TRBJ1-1,TGTGCCAGCAGCCAAGATGGAGGGCCGGGCACTGAAGCTTTCTTT,CASSQDGGPGTEAFF
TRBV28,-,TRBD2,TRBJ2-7,TGTGCCACCACCTTAGGGACTAGTCTGTACGAGCAGTACTTC,CATTLGTSLYEQYF
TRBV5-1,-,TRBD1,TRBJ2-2,TGCGCCAGCAGCTCGGGGACAGGGAACACCGGGGAGCTGTTTTTT,CASSSGTGNTGELFF
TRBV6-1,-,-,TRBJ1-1,TGTGCCAGCAGTAAAGACAGTACGATCACTGAAGCTTTCTTT,CASSKDSTITEAFF
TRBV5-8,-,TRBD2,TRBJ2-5,TGTGCCAGCAGGGAGGATAGCGGGATCCAGTACTTC,CASREDSGIQYF
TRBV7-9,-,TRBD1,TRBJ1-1,TGTGCCAGCAGCTTATTTGGACAGGGTGGAGCTTTCTTT,CASSLFGQGGAFF
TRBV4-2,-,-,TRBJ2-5,TGTGCCAGCAGCCAGGACAGTCAAGAGACCCAGTACTTC,CASSQDSQETQYF
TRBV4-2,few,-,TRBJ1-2,TGTGCCAGCAGCCCGGAGAGAAACTATGGCTACACCTTC,CASSPERNYGYTF
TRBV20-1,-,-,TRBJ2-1,TGCAGTGCTAGAGCCAACAATGAGCAGTTCTTC,CSARANNEQFF
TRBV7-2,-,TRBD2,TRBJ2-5,TGTGCCAGCAGCTCCGCGGGAGGCGGGGGGGCCCCACAAGAGACCCAGTACTTC,CASSSAGGGGAPQETQYF
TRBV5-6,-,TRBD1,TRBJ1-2,TGTGCCAGCAGCTCAGGACAGGGGGACTATGGCTACACCTTC,CASSSGQGDYGYTF
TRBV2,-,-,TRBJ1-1,TGTGCCAGCCTTATAAGACAGGCGAACACTGAAGCTTTCTTT,CASLIRQANTEAFF
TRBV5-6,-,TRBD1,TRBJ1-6,TGTGCCAGCAGCGGGTGGACAGGGAGGTCACCCCTCCACTTT,CASSGWTGRSPLHF
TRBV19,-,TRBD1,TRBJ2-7,TGTGCCAGTGGGCCAGGGGGTAGGTACGAGCAGTACTTC,CASGPGGRYEQYF
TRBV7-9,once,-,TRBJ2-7,TGTGCCAGCAGCTTAGGAAGGGAGGACTACGAGCAGTACTTC,CASSLGREDYEQYF
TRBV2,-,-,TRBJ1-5,TGTGCCAGCACAGATAGCAATCAGCCCCAGCATTTT,CASTDSNQPQHF
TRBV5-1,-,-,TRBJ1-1,TGCGCCAGCAGCTTGGAAATCAGGAACACTGAAGCTTTCTTT,CASSLEIRNTEAFF